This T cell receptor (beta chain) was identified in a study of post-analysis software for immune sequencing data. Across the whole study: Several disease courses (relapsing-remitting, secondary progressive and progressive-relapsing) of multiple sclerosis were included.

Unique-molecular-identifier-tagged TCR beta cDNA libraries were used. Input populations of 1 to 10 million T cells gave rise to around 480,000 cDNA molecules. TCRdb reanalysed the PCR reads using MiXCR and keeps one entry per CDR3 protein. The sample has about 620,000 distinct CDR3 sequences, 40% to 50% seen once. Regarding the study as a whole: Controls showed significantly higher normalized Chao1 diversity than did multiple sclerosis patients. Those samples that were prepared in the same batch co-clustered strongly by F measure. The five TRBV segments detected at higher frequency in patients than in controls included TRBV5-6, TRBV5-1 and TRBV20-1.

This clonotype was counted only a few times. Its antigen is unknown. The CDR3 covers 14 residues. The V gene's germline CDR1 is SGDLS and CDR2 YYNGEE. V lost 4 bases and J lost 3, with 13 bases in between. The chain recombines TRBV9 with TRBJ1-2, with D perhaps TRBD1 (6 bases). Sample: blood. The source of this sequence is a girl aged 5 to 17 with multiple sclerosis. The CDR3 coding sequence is TGTGCCAGCAGCCCTCAGGGGATCGACTATGGCTACACCTTC. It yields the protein CASSPQGIDYGYTF.